The 27 T cell receptor beta chains presented below share a single source sample, sequenced in a study of CD8 T cells in Susac syndrome. Random hexamers were used to reverse transcribe roughly 0.45 to 1 ug of RNA. TCRdb analysed the immunoSEQ multiplex PCR reads with MiXCR anew, one entry per CDR3 protein. The data contain roughly 140,000 distinct CDR3 sequences, roughly 96% of them singletons. The sequenced sample consisted of CD8+ T cells from PBMCs. These receptors originate from a human donor with multiple sclerosis.

The chain is built from TRBV6-6 and TRBJ2-7; D is possibly TRBD1 (6 bases). Germline loops: CDR1 MNHNY, CDR2 SVGAGI (reference sequence). Trimming cost V 5 bases and J 5 bases, with 7 bases left between them. The CDR3 spans 11 residues. The CDR3 is CASSTGNEQYV. DNA for the CDR3: TGTGCCAGCAGTACAGGGAACGAGCAGTACGTC.

This chain connects TRBV20-1 to TRBJ2-1, with D maybe TRBD2 (6 bases). The CDR3 totals 12 residues. Germline-derived CDR1 and CDR2 are DFQATT and SNEGSKA (reference sequence). V lost 1 base, J lost 10 bases, and 11 bases lay in between. The CDR3 bases are TGCAGTGCTAGAGCCGGGACTCCGGAGCAGTTCTTC. Residues: CSARAGTPEQFF.

This clonotype has just a few counts. The chain carries TRBV23-1 and TRBJ2-1; D may be TRBD2 (6 bases). TRBV23-1 is classed as an ORF, of uncertain function. The CDR3 is made up of 15 amino acids. Trimming stripped 0 bases from V and 7 bases from J, with 13 bases between. DNA of the CDR3: TGCGCCAGCAGTCAATCGGTAGCCGGGGGAAATGAGCAGTTCTTC. It is translated as CASSQSVAGGNEQFF.

The CDR3 DNA reads TGTGCCAGCAAATTGGTCGACACCGGGGAGCTGTTTTTT. Encoded protein: CASKLVDTGELFF. This chain joins TRBV25-1 and TRBJ2-2; the D is unclear. Germline V CDR1 and CDR2: MGHDK, SYGVNS. The CDR3 runs 13 residues. The germline V and J ends were trimmed by 7 bases and 3 bases, with 9 bases remaining between them.

The chain joins TRBV5-1 to TRBJ2-3; 8 bases fit TRBD1. J gave up 3 bases and V 7 bases, and 10 bases lay outside the gene matches. There are 15 residues in the CDR3. The germline gives CDR1 SGHRS, CDR2 YFSETQ. The CDR3 bases are TGCGCCAGCGCACTCCGGGACAGGCAAACAGATACGCAGTATTTT. Encoded protein: CASALRDRQTDTQYF.

The rearrangement joins TRBV27 to TRBJ2-3; tentative D call: TRBD1 (6 bases). Deletions cut 7 bases from V and 10 bases from J, with 24 bases between. The CDR3 runs 15 residues. The germline gives CDR1 MNHEY, CDR2 SMNVEV (reference sequence). CDR3 bases: TGTGCCAGCAAGTGGGGGCCTGGACAATCCTCTTCGCAGTATTTT. It yields the protein CASKWGPGQSSSQYF.

The chain couples TRBV29-1 to TRBJ2-1; D is undetermined. Germline-derived CDR1 and CDR2 are SQVTM and ANQGSEA. The ends were cut back, 2 bases at V and 5 bases at J, with 7 bases in the middle. This CDR3 has 12 amino acids. CDR3 protein: CSVEFRNNEQFF. The CDR3 DNA is TGCAGCGTTGAATTTAGAAACAATGAGCAGTTCTTC.

The chain combines TRBV18 with TRBJ2-1, with D perhaps matching TRBD1 (6 bases). V was cut by 2 bases and J by 7 bases, with 9 bases left in between. CDR1 and CDR2 (germline): KGHSH, LQKENI. The CDR3 loop spans 13 amino acids. CDR3 amino acids: CASSPAQGNEQFF. Written as DNA, the CDR3 is TGTGCCAGCTCACCAGCACAGGGAAATGAGCAGTTCTTC.

The V and J genes are TRBV7-9 and TRBJ1-2; D not resolved. V was clipped by 2 bases and J by 1 base, with 11 bases between them. This CDR3 contains 15 residues. Germline lookup yields CDR1 SEHNR and CDR2 FQNEAQ (reference sequence). The CDR3 loop reads CASSLLYPFNYGYTF. Here the CDR3 DNA reads TGTGCCAGCAGCTTATTGTACCCGTTTAACTATGGCTACACCTTC.

This chain connects TRBV30 to TRBJ1-6, with 8 bases identical to TRBD1. V lost 5 bases, J lost 10 bases, and 13 bases stayed unmatched. Germline CDR1 and CDR2: GTSNPN and SVGIG (reference sequence). This CDR3 has 15 residues. For the CDR3, the DNA is TGTGCCTGGGGAAGGGGGACAGGCGGGAGGTCACCCCTCCACTTT. This gives the protein CAWGRGTGGRSPLHF.

Only one count was recorded for this clonotype. V and J are TRBV5-1 and TRBJ2-1, with 8 bases identical to TRBD2. The germline CDR1 and CDR2 sequences are SGHRS and YFSETQ. Losses at the gene ends were 0 bases for V and 5 bases for J; bases not matched to a gene: 7. The CDR3 is 16 amino acids. CDR3 in DNA: TGCGCCAGCAGCTTGGGAGCGGGGGCCGGGGACAATGAGCAGTTCTTC. Residues: CASSLGAGAGDNEQFF.

The chain employs TRBV19 and TRBJ2-5; 8 bases fit TRBD2. This CDR3 is 14 amino acids long. Trimming took 4 bases from V and 3 from J; bases not matched to a gene: 4. Germline CDR1 is LNHDA and CDR2 is SQIVND (reference sequence). The DNA of the CDR3 is TGTGCCAGTAGTAGGTGGACTAGCAAAGAGACCCAGTACTTC. This codes for CASSRWTSKETQYF.

The chain has TRBV29-1 and TRBJ2-3, with a weak D call TRBD1 (7 bases). The CDR3 runs 15 residues. Germline assignment: CDR1 SQVTM and CDR2 ANQGSEA. V lost 4 bases and J lost 4, with 18 bases in between. Here the CDR3 DNA reads TGCAGCGTTGTCGGAGACAGGGAGGTTCCAGATACGCAGTATTTT. Amino acids: CSVVGDREVPDTQYF.

V and J are TRBV9 and TRBJ2-2; D call uncertain. With 6 bases removed from V and 6 bases from J, the gap between germline ends came to 12 bases. This CDR3 has 13 amino acids. Germline-derived CDR1 and CDR2 are SGDLS and YYNGEE. The CDR3: CASTPLEAGELFF. CDR3 bases: TGTGCCAGCACCCCCCTCGAGGCCGGGGAGCTGTTTTTT. Complete variable domain (other parts from reference TRBV9 and TRBJ2-2): DSGVTQTPKHLITATGQRVTLRCSPRSGDLSVYWYQQSLDQGLQFLIQYYNGEERAKGNILERFSAQQFPDLHSELNLSSLELGDSALYFCASTPLEAGELFFGEGSRLTVL.

This chain uses TRBV5-1 with TRBJ2-1, with 8 bases fitting TRBD1. There are 15 residues in the CDR3. CDR1 SGHRS and CDR2 YFSETQ come from the germline V gene. Trimming took 4 bases from V and 8 from J; bases not matched to a gene: 11. DNA of the CDR3: TGCGCCAGCAGCCTCACAGGGGGTAGGGGGGATGAGCAGTTCTTC. Translated, it gives CASSLTGGRGDEQFF.

The V call is TRBV4-1, the J call TRBJ2-1; 7 bases map to TRBD1. CDR3 length: 16 residues. V lost 0 bases and J lost 2; bases outside the gene matches: 4. The germline gives CDR1 MGHRA, CDR2 YSYEKL. CDR3 amino acids: CASSQETGSPYNEQFF. As DNA, the CDR3 is TGCGCCAGCAGCCAAGAGACAGGGAGCCCCTACAATGAGCAGTTCTTC.

The V call is TRBV27, the J call TRBJ1-2; 9 positions match TRBD1. Germline V gene data show CDR1 as MNHEY and CDR2 as SMNVEV (reference sequence). The CDR3 is 13 amino acids. Losses at the gene ends were 10 bases for V and 6 bases for J; bases not matched to a gene: 9. The CDR3 spells CATSKQGANGYTF. The CDR3 DNA sequence: TGTGCCACCTCAAAACAGGGGGCTAATGGCTACACCTTC.

This clonotype was counted a few times. This rearrangement joins TRBV11-1 to TRBJ2-3; tentatively, D is TRBD1 (5 bases). The CDR3 is 14 amino acids. Trimming removed 4 bases at V and 3 bases at J, with 11 bases between. Germline loops: CDR1 SGHAT, CDR2 FQDESV (reference sequence). The CDR3 DNA reads as TGTGCCAGCAGCTATGGCAGGGAAACAGATACGCAGTATTTT. Residues: CASSYGRETDTQYF.

This clonotype was seen a handful of times. The chain joins TRBV13 to TRBJ2-7, with a weak D call TRBD2 (7 bases). This CDR3 comprises 14 residues. Germline assignment: CDR1 PRHDT and CDR2 FYEKMQ (reference sequence). Trimming took 0 bases from V and 6 from J, leaving 12 bases between them. This CDR3 reads CASSLGAGAGEQYF. The CDR3 nucleotides are TGTGCCAGCAGCTTAGGTGCGGGGGCTGGCGAGCAGTACTTC.

V usage is TRBV30 and J usage is TRBJ2-3; tentative D call: TRBD2 (6 bases). This CDR3 comprises 14 residues. Germline V gene sequence: CDR1 GTSNPN, CDR2 SVGIG (reference sequence). The V and J ends lost 1 base and 1 base respectively, with 9 bases between them. CDR3 loop: CAWSDGGGTDTQYF. The CDR3 DNA reads TGTGCCTGGAGTGATGGCGGGGGCACAGATACGCAGTATTTT.

This clonotype was seen a single time. The V gene is TRBV14, the J gene TRBJ1-2; D gene ambiguous. This CDR3 has 13 amino acids. V gave up 4 bases and J gave up 0 bases, with 6 bases separating them. Germline assignment: CDR1 SGHDN and CDR2 FVKESK. The CDR3 sequence is CASSLEANYGYTF. CDR3 DNA sequence: TGTGCCAGCAGCCTCGAAGCTAACTATGGCTACACCTTC.

The rearrangement links TRBV29-1 to TRBJ2-1; 10 bases agree with TRBD2. There are 14 residues in the CDR3. From germline, CDR1 is SQVTM and CDR2 ANQGSEA. Trimming removed 7 bases from V and 3 bases from J; junction bases left unmatched: 6. CDR3 bases: TGCAGCGCCTCCAGCGGGGGGGACTACAATGAGCAGTTCTTC. Protein product: CSASSGGDYNEQFF.

This clonotype was seen a single time. The J gene is TRBJ2-7, the V gene TRBV2; no definite D call. Trimming took off 6 bases at V and 3 bases at J, with 6 bases between the two ends. Germline V gives CDR1 SNHLY, CDR2 FYNNEI. This CDR3 contains 11 residues. The CDR3 nucleotides are TGTGCCAGCAGGCCATACTACGAGCAGTACTTC. Protein product: CASRPYYEQYF.

The chain combines TRBV5-6 with TRBJ2-7; 11 bases map to TRBD1. The germline V gene has CDR1 SGHDT and CDR2 YYEEEE. This CDR3 comprises 13 residues. The junction had 2 bases not matched to a gene; V was cut back by 4 bases and J by 5 bases. In DNA form, the CDR3 reads TGTGCCAGCAGCCCGGGACAGGGGGACGAGCAGTACGTC. This codes for CASSPGQGDEQYV.

The chain carries TRBV20-1 and TRBJ2-3, with TRBD2 matching over 9 bases. CDR3 length: 15 residues. Germline CDR1 and CDR2: DFQATT and SNEGSKA (reference sequence). The V segment lost 3 bases and the J segment 3 bases; nucleotides outside the gene matches: 7. CDR3 sequence reads: CSARGWAGGTDTQYF. CDR3 nucleotide sequence: TGCAGTGCTAGGGGATGGGCGGGGGGGACAGATACGCAGTATTTT.

This clonotype has only one observation. V and J are TRBV30 and TRBJ1-1; D perhaps matches TRBD1 (6 bases). This CDR3 has 13 amino acids. V was cut by 4 bases and J by 2 bases, with 11 bases left in between. Germline CDR1 reads GTSNPN; CDR2 reads SVGIG (reference sequence). The CDR3 DNA follows: TGTGCCTGGACTGCGGGGGCTAACACTGAAGCTTTCTTT. This gives the protein CAWTAGANTEAFF.

The gene calls are TRBV14 and TRBJ2-7, with 9 bases aligning to TRBD1. J was trimmed by 2 bases and V by 5 bases; bases with no gene match: 4. This CDR3 comprises 14 residues. Germline CDR1 and CDR2: SGHDN and FVKESK. This chain's CDR3 is CASSATGGTYEQYF. CDR3 nucleotide sequence: TGTGCCAGCAGCGCGACAGGGGGAACCTACGAGCAGTACTTC.